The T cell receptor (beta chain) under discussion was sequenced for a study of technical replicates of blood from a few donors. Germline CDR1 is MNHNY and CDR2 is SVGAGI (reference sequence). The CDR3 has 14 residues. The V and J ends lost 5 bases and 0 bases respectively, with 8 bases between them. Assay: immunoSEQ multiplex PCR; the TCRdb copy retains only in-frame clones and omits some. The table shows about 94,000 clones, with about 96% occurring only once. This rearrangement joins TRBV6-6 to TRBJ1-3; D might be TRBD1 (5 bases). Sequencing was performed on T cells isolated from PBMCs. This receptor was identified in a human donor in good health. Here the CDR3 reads CASSIRASGNTIYF. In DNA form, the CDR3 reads TGTGCCAGCAGTATCAGGGCCTCTGGAAACACCATATATTTT.